These 3 T cell receptor beta chains were all obtained from the same sample, sequenced in a study of monozygotic twins with cystic fibrosis. TCRdb's copy holds only in-frame clones and misses some; the assay was immunoSEQ multiplex PCR. The repertoire holds around 30,000 clones, nearly 98% seen once, with about 0.16% in the top ten. Sequencing was carried out using blood. Every receptor here comes from a girl under 10 years old with cystic fibrosis.

The V call is TRBV6-6, the J call TRBJ1-4; D remains ambiguous. Germline V gene sequence: CDR1 MNHNY, CDR2 SVGAGI (reference sequence). The length of the CDR3 is 14 residues. Deletions cut 6 bases from V and 5 bases from J, with 13 bases between. The CDR3 loop reads CASSAQRRNEKLFF. The DNA of the CDR3 is TGTGCCAGCAGCGCGCAGCGGCGGAATGAAAAACTGTTTTTT.

V usage is TRBV5-6 and J usage is TRBJ2-7; no reliable D call. Trimming took 3 bases from V and 2 from J, leaving 3 bases between them. Germline V gene lookup returns CDR1 SGHDT and CDR2 YYEEEE. The CDR3 runs to 11 residues. The CDR3 coding sequence is TGTGCCAGCAGCTGGGCCTACGAGCAGTACTTC. Its translation is CASSWAYEQYF.

A single count supports this clone. The rearrangement links TRBV4-1 to TRBJ1-2; D remains ambiguous. V lost 1 base and J 4 bases, leaving 10 bases between the germline ends. Germline V lookup: CDR1 MGHRA, CDR2 YSYEKL. The CDR3 loop spans 14 amino acids. CDR3 DNA sequence: TGCGCCAGCAGCCAAGTTGTGACACCCTATGGCTACACCTTC. It codes for CASSQVVTPYGYTF.